This is a list of T cell receptor beta chains from one sample in a study of T cells in localized non-small cell lung cancer. Assay: immunoSEQ multiplex PCR; the TCRdb copy retains only in-frame clones and omits some. The sample shows more than 1,500 clones, 25% to 40% of them seen only once. Here the sequenced sample was lung tumor tissue, taken before any cancer treatment. Receptors were obtained from a man aged 40 to 75 with stage II lung adenocarcinoma. Each CDR3 is given with its conserved first and last residue. A D gene is named only where the DNA matches it firmly. Some rows have no size entry. The others give once, few or many, or a class for an expanded clone.

d_gene	v_gene	j_gene	abundance	CDR3nt	CDR3aa
TRBD1	TRBV18	TRBJ2-1	NA	TGTGCCAGCTCCCAGGGGGCGGGGTTTTCCTACAATGAGCAGTTCTTC	CASSQGAGFSYNEQFF
TRBD1	TRBV28	TRBJ1-1	NA	TGTGCCAGCTCCGGACAGGGGAATGAAGCTTTCTTT	CASSGQGNEAFF
TRBD1	TRBV9	TRBJ2-6	NA	TGTGCCAGCGCCCCCGGGACAGGCTTCTCTGGGGCCAACGTCCTGACTTTC	CASAPGTGFSGANVLTF
NA	TRBV28	TRBJ2-2	NA	TGTGCCAGCAGTTGGCTACTAGTCGGGAACACCGGGGAGCTGTTTTTT	CASSWLLVGNTGELFF
TRBD2	TRBV30	TRBJ2-1	NA	TGTGCCTGGAGTGTACCAAGCGGGAGAGCGGGTAAGCAGTTCTTC	CAWSVPSGRAGKQFF
NA	TRBV9	TRBJ2-2	NA	TGTGCCAGTAGCTCACTCTACACGGGGCCGCGGGACGGGGAGCTGTTTTTT	CASSSLYTGPRDGELFF
TRBD2	TRBV9	TRBJ2-3	NA	TGTGCCAGTGGATTACATCGACTAGCGGGAACAGATACGCAGTATTTT	CASGLHRLAGTDTQYF
NA	TRBV29-1	TRBJ2-2	once	TGCAGCGACACCGGGGCTTTCGCGAAGAGGGAGCTGTTTTTT	CSDTGAFAKRELFF
NA	TRBV19	TRBJ2-1	NA	TGTGCCAGTACGAACAGAGTCGGAAATGAGCAGTTCTTC	CASTNRVGNEQFF
NA	TRBV11-3	TRBJ1-3	NA	TGTGCCAGCAGCAGACGGACGACTGGAAACACCATATATTTT	CASSRRTTGNTIYF
TRBD1	TRBV18	TRBJ2-7	NA	TGTGCCAGCTCACCACCGACAGGGGGCTTATACGAGCAGTACTTC	CASSPPTGGLYEQYF
NA	TRBV15	TRBJ2-3	once	TGTGCCACCTCTGGAGGGCTATACACAGATACGCAGTATTTT	CATSGGLYTDTQYF
TRBD2	TRBV18	TRBJ2-1	NA	TGTGCCAGCTCACCACAGGCTGGACTAGCGGGAGACCCCTGGTTCTTC	CASSPQAGLAGDPWFF
NA	TRBV19	TRBJ2-1	few	TGTGCCAGTAGTATACGGGGAACGGTGGGTCTATTGAATGAGCAGTTCTTC	CASSIRGTVGLLNEQFF
NA	TRBV18	TRBJ2-7	NA	TGTGCCAGCTCACTCAGTGGGTACGAGCAGTACTTC	CASSLSGYEQYF
TRBD1	TRBV28	TRBJ2-5	few	TGTGCCAGCAGCACAGGGGGCCAAGAGACCCAGTACTTC	CASSTGGQETQYF
NA	TRBV28	TRBJ1-5	few	TGTGCCAGCAGTTTATTTATGGGCGGGTTGAATCAGTCCCAGCATTTT	CASSLFMGGLNQSQHF
NA	TRBV11-3	TRBJ2-3	few	TGTGCCAGCAGCTTAGAATATGGTAGCACAGATACGCAGTATTTT	CASSLEYGSTDTQYF
TRBD2	TRBV14	TRBJ2-7	few	TGTGCCAGCAGCCAAGGACTAGCGACCGAGCAGTACTTC	CASSQGLATEQYF
NA	TRBV7-4	TRBJ2-3	many	TGTGCCAGCAGCTCTGCCTGGGGAGATACGCAGTATTTT	CASSSAWGDTQYF
NA	TRBV6-7	TRBJ2-3	few	TGTGCCATGGGGGAGCGGCCAAGCACAGATACGCAGTATTTT	CAMGERPSTDTQYF
NA	TRBV28	TRBJ2-7	NA	TGTGCCAGCAGTTGGGGGGAACAGAACGAGCAATACTTC	CASSWGEQNEQYF
NA	TRBV29-1	TRBJ2-1	NA	TGCAGTGTTTCCCGGGGCGGTCCATACAATGAGCAGTTCTTC	CSVSRGGPYNEQFF
TRBD2	TRBV11-3	TRBJ2-1	NA	TGTGCCAGCAGCTTTCAGAGCGGGGGGCTGGTGGATGAGCAGTTCTTC	CASSFQSGGLVDEQFF
NA	TRBV6-8	TRBJ2-4	few	TGTGCCAGCAGTTACGAGGTGGCGGACATTCAGTACTTC	CASSYEVADIQYF
NA	TRBV7-7	TRBJ1-6	few	TGTGCCAGCAGCCTCGGACAGTTTAATTCACCCCTCCACTTT	CASSLGQFNSPLHF
NA	TRBV6-8	TRBJ1-1	medium-sized	TGTGCCAGCAGTTCCTCTTGGACTGAAGCTTTCTTT	CASSSSWTEAFF
NA	TRBV9	TRBJ1-4	few	TGTGCCAGCAGCGTAGGAGGCAGACAGTCTAATGAAAAACTGTTTTTT	CASSVGGRQSNEKLFF
NA	TRBV7-5	TRBJ1-2	NA	TGTGCCAGCAGCCACTGGACAGGGGCCCTCTATGGCTACACCTTC	CASSHWTGALYGYTF
TRBD2	TRBV11-3	TRBJ2-5	medium-sized	TGTGCCAGCACTCCCGAGGGGAACCCAGCGGGGATCCAAGAGACCCAGTACTTC	CASTPEGNPAGIQETQYF
NA	TRBV18	TRBJ2-5	NA	TGTGCCAGCTCACCAGCGGGGCGGGCCAGCTACCAAGAGACCCAGTACTTC	CASSPAGRASYQETQYF
TRBD1	TRBV28	TRBJ1-1	few	TGTGCCAGTTGCCGGGACAGGGTCACTGAAGCTTTCTTT	CASCRDRVTEAFF
NA	TRBV18	TRBJ2-1	NA	TGTGCCAGCTCGCCAACTTCATCTAGGGCCTCCTACAATGAGCAGTTCTTC	CASSPTSSRASYNEQFF
NA	TRBV9	TRBJ2-7	medium-sized	TGTGCCAGCAGCGCGCAAGGGGCCCCAGGGGAGCAGTACTTC	CASSAQGAPGEQYF
TRBD1	TRBV25-1	TRBJ1-4	NA	TGTGCCAGCAGTGAATCTGTCCACAGGGGTAATGAAAAACTGTTTTTT	CASSESVHRGNEKLFF
NA	TRBV18	TRBJ1-1	NA	TGTGCCAGCTCACACTCTCCGGGGGGGGCCACTGAAGCTTTCTTT	CASSHSPGGATEAFF
TRBD1	TRBV6-8	TRBJ1-6	few	TGTGCCAGCAGCGGGACAGGGGAGCGTTCACCCCTCCACTTT	CASSGTGERSPLHF
TRBD2	TRBV9	TRBJ2-2	few	TGTGCCAGCAGCGCAGGGTCAGCGGGGTTCACCGGGGAGCTGTTTTTT	CASSAGSAGFTGELFF
NA	TRBV4-1	TRBJ2-3	few	TGCGCCAGCAGCCATGGCCGACAGGCCTCACTCTCCACAGATACGCAGTATTTT	CASSHGRQASLSTDTQYF
NA	TRBV9	TRBJ1-1	NA	TGTGCCAGCAGTTTTTGGGGGACTGAAGCTTTCTTT	CASSFWGTEAFF
NA	TRBV12-2	TRBJ1-2	few	TGTGCAAGTCGCCCAATTGCTAGAGGTAACTATGGCTACACCTTC	CASRPIARGNYGYTF
NA	TRBV19	TRBJ1-3	few	TGTGCCAGTATGGTGGGTCCTTCCTCTGGAAACACCATATATTTT	CASMVGPSSGNTIYF
TRBD2	TRBV11-3	TRBJ2-4	medium-sized	TGTGCCAGCAGCTTGCGGGGGGCAGCCAAAAACATTCAGTACTTC	CASSLRGAAKNIQYF
NA	TRBV11-3	TRBJ2-5	medium-sized	TGTGCCAGCAGTTCCAGACTACAAAAAGAGACCCAGTACTTC	CASSSRLQKETQYF
NA	TRBV6-8	TRBJ2-1	few	TGTGCCAGCAGTGACTTAGCAGAAGGTAATGAGCAGTTCTTC	CASSDLAEGNEQFF
NA	TRBV6-8	TRBJ2-3	medium-sized	TGTGCCAGCAGTTACTCTGCGAGCGCTTCGGGAACAGATACGCAGTATTTT	CASSYSASASGTDTQYF
TRBD1	TRBV14	TRBJ1-5	NA	TGTGCCAGCAGCCGTACCGGGACAGATAGCAATCAGCCCCAGCATTTT	CASSRTGTDSNQPQHF
NA	TRBV11-3	TRBJ2-1	NA	TGTGCCAGCAGCCAAAATCTCGGTTACAATGAGCAGTTCTTC	CASSQNLGYNEQFF
NA	TRBV5-1	TRBJ1-4	NA	TGCGCCAGCAGCTTGACACTCGTAGCTATGGCGAGGGGTGAAAAACTGTTTTTT	CASSLTLVAMARGEKLFF
NA	TRBV6-8	TRBJ1-3	NA	TGTGCCGGTGGGAGGAGGGAAGGTGGAAACACCATATATTTT	CAGGRREGGNTIYF
TRBD2	TRBV11-3	TRBJ2-7	medium-sized	TGTGCCAGCAGCCAAAGACTAGCGGGAGTGGGAACCGAGCAGTACTTC	CASSQRLAGVGTEQYF
NA	TRBV29-1	TRBJ2-5	few	TGCAGCGCTAACCTAGTGGGAGAGACCCAGTACTTC	CSANLVGETQYF
NA	TRBV28	TRBJ2-1	NA	TGTGCCAGCAGTTCCGTTGGGACCCGGGAGAGCTCCTACAATGAGCAGTTCTTC	CASSSVGTRESSYNEQFF